Reported below is one TCR beta chain. What it binds is unknown. After extraction with the RNeasy kit, 0.5 to 1 ug of the RNA was reverse transcribed using random hexamers. MiXCR was run by TCRdb on the immunoSEQ multiplex PCR reads, yielding one entry per CDR3 protein. The sample consists of under 200,000 distinct CDR3 sequences, around 95% of them appearing once. The data belong to a study of CD8 T cells in Susac syndrome. General observations from the study: In TEMRA cells and active patients, CD8+ clonal expansion in Susac reached its peak.

This CDR3 is 12 amino acids long. Trimming pared 1 base from V and 5 bases from J, leaving 5 bases between. Per germline, CDR1 SGHAT and CDR2 FQNNGV. The receptor was derived from a human donor with Susac syndrome. This sequence joins TRBV11-2 and TRBJ2-5; D not resolved. Material for sequencing was CD8+ T cells from PBMCs. CDR3 sequence (DNA): TGTGCCAGCAGCTTAGCGTGGGAGACCCAGTACTTC. Translated: CASSLAWETQYF.